This T cell receptor (beta chain) was observed in a study of monozygotic twins with inflammatory bowel disease. CDR3 size: 15 residues. The V gene's germline CDR1 is MGHRA and CDR2 YSYEKL. General observations from the study: No discrimination was achieved between different T cell subtypes.

UMIs bearing a 6-nucleotide sample barcode were added through template switching. Reprocessing the 5' RACE reads, TCRdb reports a single entry for every CDR3 protein and omits DNA. The repertoire table contains about 380,000 distinct CDR3 sequences. Comment on this clonotype: What it binds is unknown.

This receptor was taken from a human donor with ulcerative colitis or Crohn's disease, or a healthy co-twin of an affected twin (not recorded which). The sample consisted of blood. The chain uses TRBV4-1 and TRBJ2-7; the TRBD1 assignment by TCRdb is unverifiable without DNA. This CDR3 reads CASSQFPGNSYEQYF.